This T cell receptor beta chain was documented in a study of control samples from healthy donors and cancer patients. With 6 bases removed from V and 2 bases from J, the gap between germline ends came to 16 bases. This CDR3 is 15 amino acids long. Germline CDR1 SNHLY, CDR2 FYNNEI. Data came from immunoSEQ multiplex PCR; TCRdb stores just in-frame clones and leaves some out. The sample carries 95,000 to 150,000 clones, around 94% recorded once. Material for sequencing was PBMCs. The chain employs TRBV2 and TRBJ2-5, with D perhaps TRBD2 (5 bases). The receptor's source is a man of 80 years or more with head and neck cancer. The CDR3 reads CASRDSLDFQETQYF. The CDR3 DNA sequence: TGTGCCAGCAGGGACTCCCTGGATTTTCAAGAGACCCAGTACTTC. The full variable domain, completed using reference TRBV2 and TRBJ2-5, is EPEVTQTPSHQVTQMGQEVILRCVPISNHLYFYWYRQILGQKVEFLVSFYNNEISEKSEIFDDQFSVERPDGSNFTLKIRSTKLEDSAMYFCASRDSLDFQETQYFGPGTRLLVL.